The source of this T cell receptor beta chain is a study of T cell responses to AZD1222 COVID-19 vaccine. Overall study results and limits: Increased Spike-specific TCR breadth and depth were observed after two AZD1222 doses. There were repertoire samples only from the period after the peak T cell response.

Concerning this clone itself: What it recognizes is unknown.

TCRdb's copy holds only in-frame clones and misses some; the assay was immunoSEQ multiplex PCR. The sample contains 150,000 to 200,000 clones, around 90% of which appear only once. CDR3 length: 13 amino acids. The germline V and J ends were trimmed by 3 bases and 0 bases, with 6 bases remaining between them. Germline V gene lookup returns CDR1 SGHAT and CDR2 FQNNGV. This chain joins TRBV11-2 and TRBJ2-7; D uncertain. This specimen consisted of peripheral blood, obtained on day 0 of AZD1222 vaccination. This clonotype was obtained from an adult in good health. The CDR3 nucleotides read TGTGCCAGCAGCTTTCCGAACTCCTACGAGCAGTACTTC. Its translation: CASSFPNSYEQYF.